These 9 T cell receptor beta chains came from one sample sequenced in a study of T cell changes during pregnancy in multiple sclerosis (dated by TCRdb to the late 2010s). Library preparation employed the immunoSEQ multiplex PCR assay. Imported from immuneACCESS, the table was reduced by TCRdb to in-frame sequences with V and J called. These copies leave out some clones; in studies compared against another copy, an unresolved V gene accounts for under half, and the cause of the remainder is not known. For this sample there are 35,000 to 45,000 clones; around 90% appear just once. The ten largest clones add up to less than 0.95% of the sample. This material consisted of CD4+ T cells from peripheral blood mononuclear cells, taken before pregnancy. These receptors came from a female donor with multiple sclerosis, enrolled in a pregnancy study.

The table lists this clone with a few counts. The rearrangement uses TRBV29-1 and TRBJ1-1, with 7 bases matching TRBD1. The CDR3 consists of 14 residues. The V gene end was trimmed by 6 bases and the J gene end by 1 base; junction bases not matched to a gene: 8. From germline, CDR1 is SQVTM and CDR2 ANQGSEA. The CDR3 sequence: CSVVDRDRNTEAFF. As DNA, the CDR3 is TGCAGCGTCGTCGATCGGGACAGGAACACTGAAGCTTTCTTT.

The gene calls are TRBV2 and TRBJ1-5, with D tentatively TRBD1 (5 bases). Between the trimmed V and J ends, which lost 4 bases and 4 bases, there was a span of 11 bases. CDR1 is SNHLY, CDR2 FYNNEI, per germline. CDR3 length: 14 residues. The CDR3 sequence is CASSGTGQNQPQHF. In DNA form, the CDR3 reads TGTGCCAGCAGTGGTACAGGACAAAATCAGCCCCAGCATTTT.

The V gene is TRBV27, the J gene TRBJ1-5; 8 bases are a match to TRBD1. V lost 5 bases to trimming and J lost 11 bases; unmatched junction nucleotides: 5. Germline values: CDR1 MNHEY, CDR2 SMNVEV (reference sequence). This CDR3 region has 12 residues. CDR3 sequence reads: CASSQPQGAQHF. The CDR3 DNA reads TGTGCCAGCAGTCAACCACAGGGGGCCCAGCATTTT.

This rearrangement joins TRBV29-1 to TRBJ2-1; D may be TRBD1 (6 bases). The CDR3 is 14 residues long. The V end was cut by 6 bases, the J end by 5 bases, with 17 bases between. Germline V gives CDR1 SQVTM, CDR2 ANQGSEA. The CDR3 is CSVALGTLNNEQFF. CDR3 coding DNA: TGCAGCGTAGCTCTCGGGACACTAAACAATGAGCAGTTCTTC.

CDR3: CASSPRPLSSGGVRETQYF. CDR3 DNA sequence: TGTGCCAGCAGCCCCCGCCCCCTCTCTAGCGGGGGGGTCAGAGAGACCCAGTACTTC. V gene TRBV7-9 combines with J gene TRBJ2-5; the match to TRBD2 covers 12 bases. With 5 bases clipped from V and 4 bases from J, the junction kept 17 bases outside the gene matches. This CDR3 has 19 amino acids. Germline V gene data show CDR1 as SEHNR and CDR2 as FQNEAQ (reference sequence).

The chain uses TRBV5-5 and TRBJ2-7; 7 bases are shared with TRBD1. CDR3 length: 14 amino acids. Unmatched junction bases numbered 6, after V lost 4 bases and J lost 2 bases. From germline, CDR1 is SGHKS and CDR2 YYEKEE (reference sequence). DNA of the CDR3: TGTGCCAGCAGCCTCGGGACAGAGACCTACGAGCAGTACTTC. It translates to CASSLGTETYEQYF.

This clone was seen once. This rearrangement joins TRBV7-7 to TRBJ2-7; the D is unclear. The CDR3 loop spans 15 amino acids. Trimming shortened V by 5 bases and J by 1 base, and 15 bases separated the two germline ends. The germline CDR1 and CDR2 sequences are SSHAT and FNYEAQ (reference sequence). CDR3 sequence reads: CASSPAAEYSYEQYF. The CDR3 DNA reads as TGTGCCAGCAGCCCTGCTGCAGAATATTCCTACGAGCAGTACTTC.

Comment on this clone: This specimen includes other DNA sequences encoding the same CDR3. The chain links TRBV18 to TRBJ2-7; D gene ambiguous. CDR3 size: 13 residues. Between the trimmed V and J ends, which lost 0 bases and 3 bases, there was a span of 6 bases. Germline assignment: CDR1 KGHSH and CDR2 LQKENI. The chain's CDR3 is CASSPPSSYEQYF. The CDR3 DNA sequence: TGTGCCAGCTCACCACCGTCTAGCTACGAGCAGTACTTC.

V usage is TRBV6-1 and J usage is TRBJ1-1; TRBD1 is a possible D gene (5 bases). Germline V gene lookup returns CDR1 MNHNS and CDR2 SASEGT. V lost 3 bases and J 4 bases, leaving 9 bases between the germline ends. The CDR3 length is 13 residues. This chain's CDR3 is CASSDRVGTEAFF. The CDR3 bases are TGTGCCAGCAGTGACAGGGTCGGCACTGAAGCTTTCTTT.